A selection of T cell receptor beta chains follows, all from one sample in a study of T cell changes during pregnancy in multiple sclerosis. Using immunoSEQ multiplex PCR, the repertoire was profiled, and TCRdb retains in-frame clones only, with some absent. The sample has 55,000 to 75,000 clones; 92% are singletons. Sample: peripheral blood, taken after pregnancy. These receptors were obtained from a female donor with multiple sclerosis, enrolled in a pregnancy study. Each CDR3 is given with its conserved first and last residue. Each record gives: V gene, D gene, J gene, CDR3 DNA, CDR3 protein. The D gene is left open where the match is weak.

>TRBV18|TRBD1|TRBJ2-7
TGTGCCAGCTCACCGGGACAGGGGGCGGGGGAGCAGTACTTC
CASSPGQGAGEQYF
>TRBV5-1|TRBD1|TRBJ1-2
TGCGCCAGCAGCCCGGGACAGGGACCCTATGGCTACACCTTC
CASSPGQGPYGYTF
>TRBV5-1|.|TRBJ1-2
TGCGCCAGCAGCTTGGAGACGGAGAGTGCCTACACCTTC
CASSLETESAYTF
>TRBV18|.|TRBJ2-2
TGTGCCAGCTCACCACGATCAGTAACGAACACCGGGGAGCTGTTTTTT
CASSPRSVTNTGELFF
>TRBV25-1|.|TRBJ1-1
TGTGCCAGCAGTGAATATCGGAACACTGAAGCTTTCTTT
CASSEYRNTEAFF
>TRBV7-9|.|TRBJ2-3
TGTGCCAGCAGCCCAACCGGGACTTCTAGCACAGATACGCAGTATTTT
CASSPTGTSSTDTQYF
>TRBV9|TRBD1|TRBJ1-2
TGTGCCAGCAGCCGGGACAGCGGAACCCTCGAGGGCTACACCTTC
CASSRDSGTLEGYTF
>TRBV14|.|TRBJ2-7
TGTGCCAGCAGTGATCCAGGAAAATCCTACGAGCAGTACTTC
CASSDPGKSYEQYF
>TRBV7-9|TRBD1|TRBJ1-3
TGTGCCAGCAGTCCATCGACAGGGGGTACTGGAAACACCATATATTTT
CASSPSTGGTGNTIYF
>TRBV7-9|TRBD2|TRBJ2-1
TGTGCCAGCAGCATGAGCGGGAGGACCTACAATGAGCAGTTCTTC
CASSMSGRTYNEQFF
>TRBV6-1|.|TRBJ1-5
TGTGCCAGCAGTTTCGTTAGGGGGGGTCAGCCCCAGCATTTT
CASSFVRGGQPQHF
>TRBV5-1|.|TRBJ2-5
TGCGCCAGCAGCGCCGGGGGGACCCAGTACTTC
CASSAGGTQYF
>TRBV5-5|.|TRBJ1-5
TGTGCCAGCAGCCTATTATCTCAGCCCCAGCATTTT
CASSLLSQPQHF